These T cell receptor beta chains were read from a single sample in a study of Ad26.COV2.S vaccination and SARS-CoV-2 variants. Measured with immunoSEQ multiplex PCR; TCRdb has only the in-frame clones, and not every one. Found here are about 430,000 clones, roughly 90% of them singletons; the top ten hold 9.5% to 15%. The source material was peripheral blood, sampled in a trial of Ad26.COV2.S vaccine versus placebo. These receptors were collected from a person aged 18-65 years who received the Ad26.COV2.S COVID-19 vaccine or a placebo. CDR3s include the opening cysteine and the closing phenylalanine or tryptophan. D genes are given only for firm matches. Clone size is given for some rows only: seen once, a few or many times, or a class if the clone is expanded.

CATSRFGTGTYEQYF TGTGCCACCAGCAGATTCGGGACCGGGACTTACGAGCAGTACTTC - TRBJ2-7 TRBV15 -
CASSSPGTGTGELFF TGTGCCAGCAGCTCGCCTGGTACGGGCACCGGGGAGCTGTTTTTT - TRBJ2-2 TRBV7-9 -
CASSLELRNTEAFF TGTGCCAGCAGCTTGGAATTGAGAAACACTGAAGCTTTCTTT - TRBJ1-1 TRBV5-6 -
CASSSYTGTGGLEQYF TGTGCCAGCAGTTCATATACCGGGACAGGGGGCCTCGAGCAGTACTTC TRBD1 TRBJ2-7 TRBV27 -
CASSSWVSGRDSRAYNEQFF TGTGCCAGCAGCTCCTGGGTTAGCGGGAGGGACTCTAGGGCCTACAATGAGCAGTTCTTC TRBD2 TRBJ2-1 TRBV6-2/TRBV6-3 -
CASSGLGPPYEQYF TGTGCCAGCAGTGGTTTAGGGCCCCCCTACGAGCAGTACTTC - TRBJ2-7 TRBV2 -
CASTAGPSAATQYF TGTGCCAGCACGGCGGGACCTTCCGCAGCCACGCAGTATTTT - TRBJ2-3 TRBV25-1 -
CASSARRDRGFVELFF TGTGCCAGCAGCGCCCGCCGGGACAGGGGGTTCGTGGAGCTGTTTTTT TRBD1 TRBJ2-2 TRBV9 once
CASSYSPLGTFPEQYF TGTGCCAGCAGTTACTCTCCCCTTGGGACCTTCCCCGAGCAGTACTTC - TRBJ2-7 TRBV6-2/TRBV6-3 -
CATTVLGVETQYF TGTGCCACCACCGTGCTGGGGGTAGAGACCCAGTACTTC - TRBJ2-5 TRBV28 -